These 28 T cell receptor beta chains were sequenced from one sample in a study of cytomegalovirus exposure and HLA in healthy donors. The PCR made use of 60 Vbeta and 13 Jbeta primers. Profiled with immunoSEQ multiplex PCR; TCRdb holds only in-frame clones, not every one. Of about 160,000 clones in the sample, approximately 80% were seen once. Material for sequencing was PBMCs. These receptor sequences come from a young woman in good health and CMV-seronegative.

This sequence joins TRBV14 and TRBJ2-7, with D unresolved. With 3 bases removed from V and 5 bases from J, the gap between germline ends came to 8 bases. There are 12 residues in the CDR3. Per the germline V gene, CDR1 is SGHDN and CDR2 is FVKESK. CDR3: CASSHTRNEQYF. CDR3 DNA sequence: TGTGCCAGCAGCCATACGCGCAACGAGCAGTACTTC.

The CDR3 is CASSLLGEPRQPQHF. CDR3 bases: TGCGCCAGCAGCTTGCTCGGGGAGCCAAGGCAGCCCCAGCATTTT. This chain joins TRBV5-1 and TRBJ1-5; D call uncertain. The CDR3 consists of 15 residues. With 1 base removed from V and 7 bases from J, the gap between germline ends came to 15 bases. Germline CDR1 and CDR2: SGHRS and YFSETQ.

The V call is TRBV9, the J call TRBJ1-1, with unresolved D. The CDR3 loop spans 14 amino acids. Germline V lookup: CDR1 SGDLS, CDR2 YYNGEE. V lost 0 bases, J lost 3 bases, and 9 bases lay in between. In DNA form, the CDR3 reads TGTGCCAGCAGCGTAGTCGGTGAGCACACTGAAGCTTTCTTT. Its translation is CASSVVGEHTEAFF.

This clone was recorded once. The chain couples TRBV7-9 to TRBJ1-3, with D perhaps matching TRBD1 (5 bases). CDR1 is SEHNR, CDR2 FQNEAQ, per germline (reference sequence). V lost 5 bases and J lost 1, with 15 bases in between. The CDR3 contains 16 residues. For the CDR3, the DNA is TGTGCCAGCAGCCCACCCGAGCAGGGATCTGGAAACACCATATATTTT. It yields the protein CASSPPEQGSGNTIYF.

The chain employs TRBV6-1 and TRBJ1-5; D is possibly TRBD1 (5 bases). The CDR3 is made up of 14 amino acids. Germline assignment: CDR1 MNHNS and CDR2 SASEGT. The V gene lost 8 bases and the J gene lost 4 bases, with 15 bases spanning the gap. In DNA, the CDR3 is TGTGCCAGCCATTACGGGGGTTGGAATCAGCCCCAGCATTTT. This codes for CASHYGGWNQPQHF.

The chain carries TRBV19 and TRBJ2-1, with D maybe TRBD2 (6 bases). The CDR3 consists of 22 residues. Germline V gene lookup returns CDR1 LNHDA and CDR2 SQIVND (reference sequence). V was cut by 4 bases and J by 1 base, with 32 bases left in between. Written as DNA, the CDR3 is TGTGCCAGTAGTACGTCACAACGCCTCCGTCTAGCGTCCGGCCGTTCCTACAATGAGCAGTTCTTC. Residues: CASSTSQRLRLASGRSYNEQFF.

The chain couples TRBV29-1 to TRBJ2-3; possibly TRBD2 for D (6 bases). This CDR3 has 13 amino acids. Germline-derived CDR1 and CDR2 are SQVTM and ANQGSEA. V shed 7 bases and J shed 3 bases, with 14 bases lying between them. CDR3 sequence (DNA): TGCAGCGGATTAGTGGCGGGGACAGATACGCAGTATTTT. Residues: CSGLVAGTDTQYF.

The J gene is TRBJ2-1, the V gene TRBV5-5; TRBD2 agrees at 14 bases. This CDR3 region has 16 residues. Germline V gene sequence: CDR1 SGHKS, CDR2 YYEKEE (reference sequence). After removal of 4 bases from V and 6 bases from J, the junction contained 6 bases not matched to a gene. The CDR3 loop reads CASSPGLAGGLNEQFF. The CDR3 DNA reads as TGTGCCAGCAGCCCCGGACTAGCGGGGGGCCTCAATGAGCAGTTCTTC. The complete variable domain, with remaining parts taken from reference TRBV5-5 and TRBJ2-1, reads DAGVTQSPTHLIKTRGQQVTLRCSPISGHKSVSWYQQVLGQGPQFIFQYYEKEERGRGNFPDRFSARQFPNYSSELNVNALLLGDSALYLCASSPGLAGGLNEQFFGPGTRLTVL.

V is TRBV4-1 and J is TRBJ2-1, with a possible D match to TRBD2 (5 bases). V dropped 3 bases and J dropped 8 bases, with 11 bases sitting between them. Per germline, CDR1 MGHRA and CDR2 YSYEKL. The CDR3 extends over 13 amino acids. CDR3 DNA sequence: TGCGCCAGCAGCCACAGAGAGGGCGATGAGCAGTTCTTC. Amino acid sequence: CASSHREGDEQFF.

In this sample, this clone turned up once. The chain couples TRBV18 to TRBJ1-2; maybe TRBD1 (5 bases). Trimming removed 3 bases from V and 6 bases from J, with 11 bases in between. The CDR3 runs 13 residues. Germline-derived CDR1 and CDR2 are KGHSH and LQKENI. The CDR3 DNA sequence: TGTGCCAGCTCACCTGGCGTAGGGGATGGCTACACCTTC. This translates into CASSPGVGDGYTF.

This clone was found once. V gene TRBV28 combines with J gene TRBJ1-1, with 7 bases aligning to TRBD1. Trimming cost V 6 bases and J 7 bases; bases outside gene matches: 20. Looked up from germline, CDR1 is MDHEN and CDR2 is SYDVKM. The CDR3 sequence is 17 residues long. The CDR3 here is CASRAIPIGTAYGEAFF. The CDR3 DNA sequence: TGTGCCAGCAGAGCTATTCCTATCGGGACAGCCTATGGTGAAGCTTTCTTT.

This chain uses TRBV7-3 with TRBJ2-7, with TRBD2 matching over 14 bases. Trimming cost V 2 bases and J 2 bases; bases outside gene matches: 11. The CDR3 covers 19 residues. Germline-derived CDR1 and CDR2 are SGHTA and FQGTGA. CDR3 in amino acids: CASSLYVGLAGVSPYEQYF. The CDR3 DNA reads TGTGCCAGCAGCTTATATGTGGGACTAGCGGGAGTATCGCCCTACGAGCAGTACTTC.

This rearrangement joins TRBV2 to TRBJ2-5, with a tentative D call TRBD2 (5 bases). Between the trimmed V and J ends, which lost 5 bases and 2 bases, there was a span of 12 bases. Per germline, CDR1 SNHLY and CDR2 FYNNEI. The CDR3 is 14 residues long. This CDR3 reads CASSSRRGQETQYF. CDR3 in DNA: TGTGCCAGCAGTTCCCGACGGGGACAAGAGACCCAGTACTTC.

The sample holds one count of this clone. The chain recombines TRBV7-9 with TRBJ1-1; D is perhaps TRBD1 (6 bases). The germline gives CDR1 SEHNR, CDR2 FQNEAQ (reference sequence). The length of the CDR3 is 13 residues. V was pared by 7 bases and J by 5 bases, with 14 bases between. The CDR3 sequence is CASTPRRGTEAFF. The CDR3 nucleotides read TGTGCCAGCACCCCCCGAAGGGGGACTGAAGCTTTCTTT. Full variable domain (missing parts from reference TRBV7-9 and TRBJ1-1): DTGVSQNPRHKITKRGQNVTFRCDPISEHNRLYWYRQTLGQGPEFLTYFQNEAQLEKSRLLSDRFSAERPKGSFSTLEIQRTEQGDSAMYLCASTPRRGTEAFFGQGTRLTVV.

The J gene is TRBJ2-2, the V gene TRBV6-1; a possible D gene is TRBD1 (5 bases). The germline CDR1 and CDR2 sequences are MNHNS and SASEGT. Trimming took 8 bases from V and 6 from J, leaving 13 bases between them. CDR3 size: 13 residues. DNA of the CDR3: TGTGCCAGCCGAGCTTGGGGCGCCGGGGAGCTGTTTTTT. It specifies CASRAWGAGELFF.

This clone was detected only a few times. The J gene is TRBJ2-1, the V gene TRBV30, with 16 positions matching TRBD2. V gave up 3 bases and J gave up 10 bases; unmatched junction bases: 9. The CDR3 loop spans 16 amino acids. Germline loops: CDR1 GTSNPN, CDR2 SVGIG (reference sequence). The CDR3 protein is CAWSPGLAGGLDEQFF. The CDR3 DNA reads as TGTGCCTGGAGCCCGGGACTAGCGGGAGGGCTCGACGAGCAGTTCTTC.

The chain is built from TRBV27 and TRBJ2-3; 9 nucleotides align to TRBD2. The CDR3 has 16 amino acids. Per germline, CDR1 MNHEY and CDR2 SMNVEV (reference sequence). V gave up 5 bases and J gave up 2 bases; unmatched junction bases: 8. The CDR3 here is CASSLIAGEYTDTQYF. The CDR3 DNA reads TGTGCCAGCAGTCTAATAGCGGGAGAGTACACAGATACGCAGTATTTT.

This clone was seen only a few times. The chain is built from TRBV18 and TRBJ1-3; TRBD1 might be the D (6 bases). The CDR3 loop spans 15 amino acids. The V gene lost 5 bases and the J gene lost 0 bases, with 11 bases spanning the gap. Germline CDR1 KGHSH, CDR2 LQKENI. The chain's CDR3 is CASSWDTSSGNTIYF. The CDR3 DNA follows: TGTGCCAGCTCATGGGACACCAGCTCTGGAAACACCATATATTTT.

The chain carries TRBV9 and TRBJ2-3; TRBD2 matches at 11 bases. The V gene end was trimmed by 0 bases and the J gene end by 0 bases; junction bases not matched to a gene: 6. The CDR3 has 18 residues. Germline V CDR1 and CDR2: SGDLS, YYNGEE. CDR3 sequence: CASSVAAGLAVSTDTQYF. The CDR3 DNA reads TGTGCCAGCAGCGTAGCTGCGGGACTAGCGGTTAGCACAGATACGCAGTATTTT.

CDR3 in amino acids: CASSYSGQGAKKLFF. CDR3 bases: TGTGCCAGCAGTTACTCGGGGCAGGGGGCTAAAAAACTGTTTTTT. The genes are TRBV6-6 and TRBJ1-4; 8 positions match TRBD1. Per the germline V gene, CDR1 is MNHNY and CDR2 is SVGAGI (reference sequence). J lost 9 bases, V lost 0 bases, and 6 bases had no gene match. This CDR3 spans 15 amino acids.

CDR3 sequence (DNA): TGCGCCAGCAGCCAGGAGTTGGACTATGGCTACACCTTC. Translated, it gives CASSQELDYGYTF. This chain uses TRBV4-1 with TRBJ1-2; unclear D gene. Germline CDR1 is MGHRA and CDR2 is YSYEKL. V lost 3 bases and J lost 3, with 8 bases in between. The CDR3 loop spans 13 amino acids.

This clone appeared once. The rearrangement joins TRBV7-3 to TRBJ2-7; 7 nucleotides line up with TRBD1. The germline gives CDR1 SGHTA, CDR2 FQGTGA. V was pared by 3 bases and J by 3 bases, with 11 bases of the junction left unmatched. The length of the CDR3 is 16 residues. CDR3 sequence (DNA): TGTGCCAGCAGCTTCGGTACCACAGGGGCTGGCTACGAGCAGTACTTC. Its translation is CASSFGTTGAGYEQYF.

The gene calls are TRBV7-7 and TRBJ2-5; possible D gene TRBD1, 5 bases. With 5 bases removed from V and 1 base from J, the gap between germline ends came to 17 bases. Germline CDR1 SSHAT, CDR2 FNYEAQ (reference sequence). The CDR3 totals 16 residues. The CDR3 DNA reads TGTGCCAGCAGCCAAAACCTTCAGGGTGGCCAAGAGACCCAGTACTTC. Its translation is CASSQNLQGGQETQYF.

The CDR3, as DNA: TGTGCCAGCAGCTTTAGGGGGGGCACCGGGGAGCTGTTTTTT. As protein: CASSFRGGTGELFF. The V call is TRBV13, the J call TRBJ2-2, with TRBD2 as a possible D gene (7 bases). The CDR3 has 14 amino acids. Germline lookup yields CDR1 PRHDT and CDR2 FYEKMQ (reference sequence). V shed 3 bases and J shed 4 bases, with 9 bases lying between them.

A few counts support this clone. The chain is built from TRBV28 and TRBJ2-7; a possible D gene is TRBD1 (6 bases). Per germline, CDR1 MDHEN and CDR2 SYDVKM. This CDR3 has 16 amino acids. V dropped 1 base and J dropped 0 bases, with 13 bases sitting between them. CDR3 sequence (DNA): TGTGCCAGCAGTTTATCGGGGACACTCATCTCCTACGAGCAGTACTTC. It specifies CASSLSGTLISYEQYF.

The chain combines TRBV5-1 with TRBJ2-1, with a tentative D call TRBD1 (6 bases). CDR1 is SGHRS and CDR2 is YFSETQ in the germline V gene. V was pared by 4 bases and J by 6 bases, with 20 bases between. This CDR3 has 16 amino acids. CDR3 protein: CASSKAGQQTPNEQFF. The CDR3 DNA sequence: TGCGCCAGCAGCAAGGCCGGACAGCAAACCCCCAATGAGCAGTTCTTC.

CDR3 loop: CASSLALAGANVLTF. DNA for the CDR3: TGTGCCAGCAGCTTAGCTCTTGCTGGGGCCAACGTCCTGACTTTC. The V call is TRBV7-9, the J call TRBJ2-6; D remains unclear. The V end lost 0 bases, the J end lost 2 bases, and 5 bases lay between the germline ends. This CDR3 spans 15 amino acids. Germline V gene lookup returns CDR1 SEHNR and CDR2 FQNEAQ (reference sequence).

The chain is built from TRBV15 and TRBJ1-5; D possibly corresponds to TRBD1 (6 bases). Germline V CDR1 and CDR2: LNHNV, YYDKDF (reference sequence). CDR3 length: 15 amino acids. V dropped 0 bases and J dropped 6 bases, with 12 bases sitting between them. Written as DNA, the CDR3 is TGTGCCACCAGCAGAGATGGGGGGGCCGGTCAGCCCCAGCATTTT. Encoded protein: CATSRDGGAGQPQHF. The complete variable domain, with remaining parts taken from reference TRBV15 and TRBJ1-5, reads DAMVIQNPRYQVTQFGKPVTLSCSQTLNHNVMYWYQQKSSQAPKLLFHYYDKDFNNEADTPDNFQSRRPNTSFCFLDIRSPGLGDTAMYLCATSRDGGAGQPQHFGDGTRLSIL.